The 9 T cell receptor beta chains reported below all come from one sample, sequenced in a study of graft-versus-host responses after intestinal transplantation. Method: immunoSEQ multiplex PCR; TCRdb's copy keeps in-frame clones and lacks some. Here the sample spans approximately 78,000 clones, around 87% being singletons. No antigens are known for them. The sample consisted of unstimulated CD8+ T cells sorted from spleen or lymph node cells, taken before transplant. These receptors originate from a human donor who was the organ donor for an intestinal transplant.

The chain has TRBV28 and TRBJ1-3; D remains ambiguous. Germline lookup yields CDR1 MDHEN and CDR2 SYDVKM. This CDR3 comprises 14 residues. Trimming removed 2 bases from V and 1 base from J, with 6 bases in between. Here the CDR3 reads CASSLMGSGNTIYF. DNA for the CDR3: TGTGCCAGCAGTTTAATGGGGTCTGGAAACACCATATATTTT.

The V and J genes are TRBV6-5 and TRBJ2-7, with 8 bases lining up with TRBD1. This CDR3 has 14 residues. Germline-derived CDR1 and CDR2 are MNHEY and SVGAGI. J gave up 1 base and V 7 bases, and 6 bases lay outside the gene matches. In DNA, the CDR3 is TGTGCCAGCACTTTGCGGACAGGGTCCTACGAGCAGTACTTC. It is translated as CASTLRTGSYEQYF.

This chain connects TRBV4-1 to TRBJ2-7, with D tentatively TRBD2 (5 bases). Trimming pared 1 base from V and 3 bases from J, leaving 16 bases between. The CDR3 is 16 amino acids. Germline CDR1 reads MGHRA; CDR2 reads YSYEKL. CDR3 DNA: TGCGCCAGCAGCCAAGTATTCCAGCGGTTAAACTACGAGCAGTACTTC. Amino acids: CASSQVFQRLNYEQYF.

The chain employs TRBV18 and TRBJ1-4, with 8 bases lining up with TRBD1. V lost 2 bases to trimming and J lost 7 bases; unmatched junction nucleotides: 3. CDR1 KGHSH and CDR2 LQKENI come from the germline V gene. This CDR3 is 14 amino acids long. CDR3 protein: CASSPVRGPEKLFF. In DNA form, the CDR3 reads TGTGCCAGCTCACCAGTCAGGGGGCCTGAAAAACTGTTTTTT.

This clone showed up just once. V and J are TRBV6-1 and TRBJ2-2, with D perhaps given as TRBD1 or TRBD2 (7 bases each). Trimming took 1 base from V and 4 from J, leaving 13 bases between them. The CDR3 runs 16 residues. Germline V gene data show CDR1 as MNHNS and CDR2 as SASEGT. The CDR3 DNA follows: TGTGCCAGCAGTGAAGGAGCGGGACAGCTCACCGGGGAGCTGTTTTTT. This translates into CASSEGAGQLTGELFF.

This chain uses TRBV4-3 with TRBJ1-2, with D perhaps matching TRBD1 (5 bases). The CDR3 runs to 15 residues. Germline V gene data show CDR1 as LGHNA and CDR2 as YSLEER. Trimming pared 0 bases from V and 3 bases from J, leaving 11 bases between. CDR3 sequence: CASSQDSGGYYGYTF. The CDR3, as DNA: TGCGCCAGCAGCCAAGATTCCGGGGGGTACTATGGCTACACCTTC.

This chain uses TRBV20-1 with TRBJ2-7, with D uncertain. The CDR3 sequence is 11 residues long. Germline V gives CDR1 DFQATT, CDR2 SNEGSKA (reference sequence). Here the CDR3 reads CKPAESYEQYF. The CDR3 bases are TGCAAACCGGCGGAGTCCTACGAGCAGTACTTC.

The chain uses TRBV27 and TRBJ2-1; D is possibly TRBD1 (6 bases). From germline, CDR1 is MNHEY and CDR2 SMNVEV (reference sequence). The CDR3 consists of 17 residues. The V and J ends lost 5 bases and 0 bases respectively, with 17 bases between them. The CDR3 protein is CASSRRRGTSSYNEQFF. The CDR3 nucleotides read TGTGCCAGCAGTCGCCGCAGGGGCACCAGCTCCTACAATGAGCAGTTCTTC.

The rearrangement links TRBV4-2 to TRBJ2-2; 7 bases line up with TRBD2. V lost 1 base to trimming and J lost 5 bases; unmatched junction nucleotides: 7. The germline gives CDR1 LGHNA, CDR2 YNFKEQ. This CDR3 comprises 16 residues. The CDR3 spells CASSQVIAGETGELFF. CDR3 DNA: TGTGCCAGCAGCCAAGTTATCGCGGGGGAGACCGGGGAGCTGTTTTTT.